Listed here are 6 T cell receptor beta chains from one sample, sequenced in a study of Ad26.COV2.S vaccination and SARS-CoV-2 variants. Treatment denoted: around 19 received Ad26.COV2.S at low or high dose, single or two shots; several received placebo; per-sample allocation not given. Specimens were obtained on day 63 following the first vaccine or placebo injection. Clones were read by immunoSEQ multiplex PCR, and TCRdb kept only the in-frame ones, dropping some. The sample includes 400,000 to 500,000 clones, 89% of them seen just once. Sample: peripheral blood, taken in a trial of Ad26.COV2.S vaccine versus placebo. Every receptor here comes from a person between 18 and 65 years old who received the Ad26.COV2.S COVID-19 vaccine or a placebo.

The chain has TRBV20-1 and TRBJ1-6, with D hard to call. The CDR3 runs to 11 residues. With 3 bases removed from V and 14 bases from J, the gap between germline ends came to 11 bases. Germline V gene sequence: CDR1 DFQATT, CDR2 SNEGSKA (reference sequence). The CDR3 region has the DNA TGCAGTGCTAGCGGGGTCGGAGCCCTCCACTTT. It encodes CSASGVGALHF.

This chain's CDR3 is CASSLRTNTEAFF. The CDR3 nucleotides read TGCGCCAGCAGCTTGCGGACTAACACTGAAGCTTTCTTT. The J gene is TRBJ1-1, the V gene TRBV5-1; D remains ambiguous. The V gene lost 1 base and the J gene lost 2 bases, with 6 bases spanning the gap. CDR1 is SGHRS and CDR2 is YFSETQ in the germline V gene. This CDR3 has 13 amino acids. Filled out from reference TRBV5-1 and TRBJ1-1, the complete variable domain reads KAGVTQTPRYLIKTRGQQVTLSCSPISGHRSVSWYQQTPGQGLQFLFEYFSETQRNKGNFPGRFSGRQFSNSRSEMNVSTLELGDSALYLCASSLRTNTEAFFGQGTRLTVV.

This chain uses TRBV7-3 with TRBJ2-2; TRBD2 aligns across 12 bases. There are 19 residues in the CDR3. Trimming took 1 base from V and 5 from J; bases not matched to a gene: 11. Germline CDR1 and CDR2: SGHTA and FQGTGA. In DNA form, the CDR3 reads TGTGCCAGCAGCTTAATCCCTAGCGGGAGGGCCCTCGGGACCGGGGAGCTGTTTTTT. It yields the protein CASSLIPSGRALGTGELFF. Together with reference TRBV7-3 and TRBJ2-2, the CDR3 gives the full variable domain: GAGVSQTPSNKVTEKGKYVELRCDPISGHTALYWYRQSLGQGPEFLIYFQGTGAADDSGLPNDRFFAVRPEGSVSTLKIQRTERGDSAVYLCASSLIPSGRALGTGELFFGEGSRLTVL.

The V gene is TRBV24-1, the J gene TRBJ2-3, with no clear D. The CDR3 is 12 amino acids. In germline, CDR1 is KGHDR, CDR2 SFDVKD. Trimming left V 5 bases short and J 0 bases short, with 2 bases between. CDR3 in amino acids: CATSASTDTQYF. CDR3 sequence (DNA): TGTGCCACCAGTGCTAGCACAGATACGCAGTATTTT.

V is TRBV10-3 and J is TRBJ2-1; a weak D match, TRBD2 (5 bases). The CDR3 extends over 14 amino acids. The V gene's germline CDR1 is ENHRY and CDR2 SYGVKD. Trimming stripped 6 bases from V and 0 bases from J, with 9 bases between. The CDR3 region has the DNA TGTGCCATCAGAGCGGCTAGCTCCTACAATGAGCAGTTCTTC. Amino acids: CAIRAASSYNEQFF.

V is TRBV30 and J is TRBJ1-1; no clear D gene. The germline gives CDR1 GTSNPN, CDR2 SVGIG (reference sequence). With 3 bases removed from V and 6 bases from J, the gap between germline ends came to 5 bases. The CDR3 spans 10 residues. In nucleotides, the CDR3 is TGTGCCTGGAGGGAGGCTGAAGCTTTCTTT. This sequence encodes CAWREAEAFF.